A selection of T cell receptor beta chains follows, all from one sample in a study of shared clonotypes between healthy human individuals. TCRdb's copy holds only in-frame clones and misses some; the assay was immunoSEQ multiplex PCR. In the table there are about 2 million clones, about 95% of which are singletons. Sequenced material: naive CD8+ T cells sorted from blood. The receptors stem from a man younger than 30 in good health. Each CDR3 is given with its conserved first and last residue. D genes are given only for firm matches. Clone size is not always given. Where it is, it says once, few, many or a class for expanded clones.

CDR3nt: TGCGCCAGCAGCCAAGAGGTCGGGACTGGCTCCTACGAGCAGTACTTC
CDR3aa: CASSQEVGTGSYEQYF
abundance: -
d_gene: -
j_gene: TRBJ2-7
v_gene: TRBV4-3

CDR3nt: TGTGCCAGCAGTTTCCGACAAAGGGGAAACACCATATATTTT
CDR3aa: CASSFRQRGNTIYF
abundance: -
d_gene: -
j_gene: TRBJ1-3
v_gene: TRBV28

CDR3nt: TGTGCCAGCAGGTTAAGCTCCTACAATGAGCAGTTCTTC
CDR3aa: CASRLSSYNEQFF
abundance: -
d_gene: -
j_gene: TRBJ2-1
v_gene: TRBV27

CDR3nt: TGCGCCAGCAGCCAAAGGGAATCGAACGAGCAGTACTTC
CDR3aa: CASSQRESNEQYF
abundance: -
d_gene: -
j_gene: TRBJ2-7
v_gene: TRBV4-1

CDR3nt: TGTGCCAGCAGCTTATTGGCGGGAGGAACTAAGAATGAGCAGTTCTTC
CDR3aa: CASSLLAGGTKNEQFF
abundance: -
d_gene: TRBD2
j_gene: TRBJ2-1
v_gene: TRBV7-2

CDR3nt: TGTGCCAGCAGTGGGGGTTACGAGCAGTACTTC
CDR3aa: CASSGGYEQYF
abundance: -
d_gene: -
j_gene: TRBJ2-7
v_gene: TRBV6-1

CDR3nt: TGTGCCATCAGTGCGGACTATGGCTACACCTTC
CDR3aa: CAISADYGYTF
abundance: -
d_gene: -
j_gene: TRBJ1-2
v_gene: TRBV10-3

CDR3nt: TGCGCCAGCAGCCAAGATCCGACTAGCGGGAGAAAAACCGGGGAGCTGTTTTTT
CDR3aa: CASSQDPTSGRKTGELFF
abundance: -
d_gene: TRBD2
j_gene: TRBJ2-2
v_gene: TRBV4-3

CDR3nt: TGTGCCAGCAGTCCCGAGGGCTACGAGCAGTACTTC
CDR3aa: CASSPEGYEQYF
abundance: -
d_gene: -
j_gene: TRBJ2-7
v_gene: TRBV27

CDR3nt: TGTGCCAGCAGCCAAGGGCAGTACGAGCAGTACTTC
CDR3aa: CASSQGQYEQYF
abundance: -
d_gene: -
j_gene: TRBJ2-7
v_gene: TRBV14

CDR3nt: TGCGCCAGCAGCCAAATGGTTGTAGGGTCAACGCACAATGAGCAGTTCTTC
CDR3aa: CASSQMVVGSTHNEQFF
abundance: -
d_gene: -
j_gene: TRBJ2-1
v_gene: TRBV4-1

CDR3nt: TGTGCCAGCAGCTCCCAGGGCCACGAGCAGTACTTC
CDR3aa: CASSSQGHEQYF
abundance: -
d_gene: -
j_gene: TRBJ2-7
v_gene: TRBV7-8

CDR3nt: TGTGCCAGCAGCGCTAGCGGGAGTACAGCCGGGGAGCTGTTTTTT
CDR3aa: CASSASGSTAGELFF
abundance: -
d_gene: TRBD2
j_gene: TRBJ2-2
v_gene: TRBV5-4

CDR3nt: TGTGCCAGCAGCCCTGGACAGGGGTCCCAAGAGACCCAGTACTTC
CDR3aa: CASSPGQGSQETQYF
abundance: -
d_gene: TRBD1
j_gene: TRBJ2-5
v_gene: TRBV7-8

CDR3nt: TGTGCCAGTAGTTTACTAGCATACAATGAGCAGTTCTTC
CDR3aa: CASSLLAYNEQFF
abundance: -
d_gene: -
j_gene: TRBJ2-1
v_gene: TRBV19

CDR3nt: TGTGCCAGCATCCCGGCTAGCGTAGGGGAGCAGTACTTC
CDR3aa: CASIPASVGEQYF
abundance: -
d_gene: -
j_gene: TRBJ2-7
v_gene: TRBV7-9

CDR3nt: TGTGCCAGCAGTTCCGACAGGGGCAGCACAGATACGCAGTATTTT
CDR3aa: CASSSDRGSTDTQYF
abundance: once
d_gene: TRBD1
j_gene: TRBJ2-3
v_gene: TRBV2

CDR3nt: TGCGCCAGCAGCTTAGCACAGGGGGTGTACTACGAGCAGTACTTC
CDR3aa: CASSLAQGVYYEQYF
abundance: -
d_gene: TRBD1
j_gene: TRBJ2-7
v_gene: TRBV5-1

CDR3nt: TGTGCCAGCAGCTTGAGATCCTACGAGCAGTACTTC
CDR3aa: CASSLRSYEQYF
abundance: -
d_gene: -
j_gene: TRBJ2-7
v_gene: TRBV5-8

CDR3nt: TGTGCCAGCAGCTTGGGCAGTCACCCTTCCTACGAGCAGTACTTC
CDR3aa: CASSLGSHPSYEQYF
abundance: -
d_gene: -
j_gene: TRBJ2-7
v_gene: TRBV5-5

CDR3nt: TGTGCCAGCAGCTTGGGGGGACGGATGAACACTGAAGCTTTCTTT
CDR3aa: CASSLGGRMNTEAFF
abundance: few
d_gene: -
j_gene: TRBJ1-1
v_gene: TRBV5-4

CDR3nt: TGTGCCAGCAATCCCGGGGACAGGGGCCAAGAGCAGTACTTC
CDR3aa: CASNPGDRGQEQYF
abundance: -
d_gene: TRBD1
j_gene: TRBJ2-7
v_gene: TRBV6-5

CDR3nt: TGTGCCATCAGTGAGCCAGGGGGTGAAAAACTGTTTTTT
CDR3aa: CAISEPGGEKLFF
abundance: -
d_gene: TRBD1
j_gene: TRBJ1-4
v_gene: TRBV10-3

CDR3nt: TGTGCCAGCAGTTTAACAACAGGGATGAACACTGAAGCTTTCTTT
CDR3aa: CASSLTTGMNTEAFF
abundance: -
d_gene: -
j_gene: TRBJ1-1
v_gene: TRBV28

CDR3nt: TGTGCCAGCAGTATTGGTGCGAACACTGAAGCTTTCTTT
CDR3aa: CASSIGANTEAFF
abundance: -
d_gene: -
j_gene: TRBJ1-1
v_gene: TRBV27

CDR3nt: TGTGCCAGCAGCCAAGGGACAGGACTCCTGTCTGGCTACACCTTC
CDR3aa: CASSQGTGLLSGYTF
abundance: -
d_gene: TRBD1
j_gene: TRBJ1-2
v_gene: TRBV14

CDR3nt: TGTGCCAGCAGCCCACAGGGCTCTGGGGCCAACGTCCTGACTTTC
CDR3aa: CASSPQGSGANVLTF
abundance: -
d_gene: -
j_gene: TRBJ2-6
v_gene: TRBV13